The present T cell receptor (beta chain) was sequenced within a study of control samples from healthy donors and cancer patients (dated by TCRdb to the early 2020s). Comment on this clone: Its antigen is currently not known. Base qualities are not provided; no much larger clone lies one nucleotide away.

Library preparation used the immunoSEQ multiplex PCR assay. Drawn from immuneACCESS, this table holds only the in-frame rearrangements with V and J called that TCRdb kept. Clones are partly lost; checked studies trace under half to an unresolved V gene and leave the rest unexplained. Within this sample are about 160,000 clones, with over 95% of them counted one time only. Approximately 0.97% of the sample comes from the top ten. Spanning cysteine to phenylalanine, the CDR3 consists of 15 amino acids. The read is trimmed to its CDR3 DNA, 45 bases read in frame from base 1. Ends trimmed: V by 2 bases, J by 4 bases; bases unmatched to a gene: 4. According to the germline V gene, CDR1 reads SGHRS and CDR2 reads YFSETQ.

Sequencing was done on a sample of blood. This chain joins TRBV5-1 to TRBJ2-1; TRBD2 aligns with 9 central bases. This receptor was identified in a woman younger than 45 in good health. The bases read TGCGCCAGCAGCTTCGTGGCGGGAGGGTACAATGAGCAGTTCTTC. Translation gives CASSFVAGGYNEQFF.